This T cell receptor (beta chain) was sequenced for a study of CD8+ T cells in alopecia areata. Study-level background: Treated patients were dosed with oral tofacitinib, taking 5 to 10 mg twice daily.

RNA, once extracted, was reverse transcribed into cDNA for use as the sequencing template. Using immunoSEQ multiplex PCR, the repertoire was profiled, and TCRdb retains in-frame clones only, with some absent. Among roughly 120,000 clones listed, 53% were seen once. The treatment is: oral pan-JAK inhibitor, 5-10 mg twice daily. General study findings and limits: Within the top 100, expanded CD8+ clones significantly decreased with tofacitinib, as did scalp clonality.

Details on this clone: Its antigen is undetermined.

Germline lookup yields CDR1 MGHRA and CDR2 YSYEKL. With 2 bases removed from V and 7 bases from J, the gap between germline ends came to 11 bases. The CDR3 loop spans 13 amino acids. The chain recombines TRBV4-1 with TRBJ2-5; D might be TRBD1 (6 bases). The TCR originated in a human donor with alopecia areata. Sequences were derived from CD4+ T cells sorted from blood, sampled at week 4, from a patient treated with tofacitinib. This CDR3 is CASSQLTGGTQYF. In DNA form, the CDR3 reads TGCGCCAGCAGCCAATTGACAGGAGGGACCCAGTACTTC.